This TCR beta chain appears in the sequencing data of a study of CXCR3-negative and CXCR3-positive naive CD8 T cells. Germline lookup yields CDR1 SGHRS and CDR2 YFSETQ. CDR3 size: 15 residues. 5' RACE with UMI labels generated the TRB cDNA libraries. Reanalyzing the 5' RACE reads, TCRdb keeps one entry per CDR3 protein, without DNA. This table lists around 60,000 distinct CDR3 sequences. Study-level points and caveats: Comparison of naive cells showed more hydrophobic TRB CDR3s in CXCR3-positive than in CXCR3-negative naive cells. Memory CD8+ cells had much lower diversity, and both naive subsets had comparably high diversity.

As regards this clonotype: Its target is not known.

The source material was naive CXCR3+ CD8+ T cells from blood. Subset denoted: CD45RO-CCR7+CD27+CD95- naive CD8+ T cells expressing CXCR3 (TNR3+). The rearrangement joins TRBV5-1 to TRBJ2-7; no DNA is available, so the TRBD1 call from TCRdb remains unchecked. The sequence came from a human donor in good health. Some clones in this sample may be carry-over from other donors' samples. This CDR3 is CASSSRQGVPYEQYF. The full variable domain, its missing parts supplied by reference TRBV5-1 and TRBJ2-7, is KAGVTQTPRYLIKTRGQQVTLSCSPISGHRSVSWYQQTPGQGLQFLFEYFSETQRNKGNFPGRFSGRQFSNSRSEMNVSTLELGDSALYLCASSSRQGVPYEQYFGPGTRLTVT.